A single sample gave rise to the 14 T cell receptor beta chains below, sequenced in a study of identical twins. MiXCR, run by TCRdb on the 5' RACE reads, gives a single entry per CDR3 protein. The sample consists of about 810,000 distinct CDR3 sequences, over 9% of them appearing once. This sample was shared with a second study, whose subject was yellow fever vaccine responses in identical twins.

Sequenced input: PBMCs. Every receptor here comes from a woman aged 18-29 years in good health.

The CDR3 reads CASSFGGTLGEQYF. The CDR3 DNA follows: TGTGCCAGCAGTTTTGGGGGCACCCTTGGAGAGCAGTACTTC. This chain connects TRBV12-3 or TRBV12-4 to TRBJ2-7; the D gene is possibly TRBD1 (6 bases). The CDR3 is made up of 14 amino acids. Trimming took 3 bases from V and 7 from J, leaving 16 bases between them.

The V and J genes are TRBV6-5 and TRBJ2-1, with D perhaps matching TRBD1 or TRBD2 (5 bases each). V lost 2 bases and J lost 4, with 9 bases in between. Germline CDR1 is MNHEY and CDR2 is SVGAGI. The CDR3 covers 14 residues. The CDR3, as DNA: TGTGCCAGCAGTTACGGGACCACTTACAATGAGCAGTTCTTC. It encodes CASSYGTTYNEQFF.

This clonotype was found a few times. The CDR3 protein is CASSPWRGNENNEQFF. The CDR3 bases are TGTGCCAGCAGCCCATGGCGGGGCAATGAGAACAATGAGCAGTTCTTC. This sequence joins TRBV7-9 and TRBJ2-1; perhaps TRBD2 as D (6 bases). Germline V gives CDR1 SEHNR, CDR2 FQNEAQ (reference sequence). V lost 5 bases, J lost 5 bases, and 19 bases lay in between. The CDR3 contains 16 residues. The full variable domain, in which reference TRBV7-9 and TRBJ2-1 provide the parts outside the CDR3, is DTGVSQNPRHKITKRGQNVTFRCDPISEHNRLYWYRQTLGQGPEFLTYFQNEAQLEKSRLLSDRFSAERPKGSFSTLEIQRTEQGDSAMYLCASSPWRGNENNEQFFGPGTRLTVL.

This clonotype has a handful of counts. J is TRBJ1-1 and V is TRBV18; no clear D gene. The CDR3 has 14 residues. In germline, CDR1 is KGHSH, CDR2 LQKENI. V lost 9 bases and J lost 3, with 17 bases in between. The CDR3, as DNA: TGTGCCAGTTCAAAATGGTCCGAGGACACTGAAGCTTTCTTT. Protein product: CASSKWSEDTEAFF.

This chain uses TRBV29-1 with TRBJ2-7, with a possible D match to TRBD2 (6 bases). Germline V gene lookup returns CDR1 SQVTM and CDR2 ANQGSEA. The CDR3 sequence is 12 residues long. Between the trimmed V and J ends, which lost 4 bases and 5 bases, there was a span of 12 bases. The DNA of the CDR3 is TGCAGCGTTGTGGCGGGGTCGAACGAGCAGTACTTC. Translated, it gives CSVVAGSNEQYF.

This clonotype was counted between two and nine times. The rearrangement uses TRBV20-1 and TRBJ1-4, with no clear D. CDR3 length: 12 residues. Germline V gene sequence: CDR1 DFQATT, CDR2 SNEGSKA (reference sequence). Trimming left V 3 bases short and J 13 bases short, with 15 bases between. CDR3 sequence (DNA): TGCAGTGCTAGGGATAGACTTGATGGACTGTTTTTT. Protein product: CSARDRLDGLFF.

Ten or more counts support this clonotype. The gene calls are TRBV20-1 and TRBJ1-3; D remains ambiguous. The CDR3 is 11 residues long. Germline assignment: CDR1 DFQATT and CDR2 SNEGSKA (reference sequence). Trimming shortened V by 0 bases and J by 4 bases, and 1 base separated the two germline ends. As DNA, the CDR3 is TGCAGTGCTAGAGAGGGAAACACCATATATTTT. As protein: CSAREGNTIYF.

In its sample, this clonotype was seen a few times. This chain connects TRBV25-1 to TRBJ2-1, with D unclear. Between the trimmed V and J ends, which lost 1 base and 15 bases, there was a span of 10 bases. Germline lookup yields CDR1 MGHDK and CDR2 SYGVNS. The CDR3 contains 11 residues. As DNA, the CDR3 is TGTGCCAGCAGTGAATTCCCCCGGGTGTTCTTC. Its translation is CASSEFPRVFF.

This clonotype has a handful of counts. This chain joins TRBV3-1 and TRBJ2-7; perhaps TRBD1 as D (5 bases). The germline CDR1 and CDR2 sequences are LGHDT and YNNKEL (reference sequence). V lost 5 bases and J 0 bases, leaving 11 bases between the germline ends. This CDR3 region has 14 residues. In DNA, the CDR3 is TGTGCCAGCAGCAAAGGACACCTCTCCTACGAGCAGTACTTC. Translating it yields CASSKGHLSYEQYF.

This clonotype was observed at least ten times. The chain combines TRBV29-1 with TRBJ1-1; a possible D gene is TRBD1 (6 bases). Trimming took 4 bases from V and 4 from J, leaving 19 bases between them. This CDR3 comprises 15 residues. The germline CDR1 and CDR2 sequences are SQVTM and ANQGSEA. The CDR3 is CSVGRLTGRATEAFF. In nucleotides, the CDR3 is TGCAGCGTTGGCCGCCTTACAGGGAGGGCCACTGAAGCTTTCTTT.

The chain has TRBV5-1 and TRBJ2-5; D unresolved. Trimming took 0 bases from V and 0 from J, leaving 9 bases between them. CDR3 size: 15 residues. Germline V gene sequence: CDR1 SGHRS, CDR2 YFSETQ. The CDR3 sequence is CASSLGPEYQETQYF. CDR3 nucleotides: TGCGCCAGCAGCTTGGGGCCAGAGTACCAAGAGACCCAGTACTTC.

A few counts support this clonotype. The gene calls are TRBV4-1 and TRBJ1-5; no definite D call. Trimming shortened V by 0 bases and J by 0 bases, and 9 bases separated the two germline ends. Germline V gene sequence: CDR1 MGHRA, CDR2 YSYEKL. CDR3 size: 16 residues. Here the CDR3 DNA reads TGCGCCAGCAGCCAAGATGCGGCAGTTAGCAATCAGCCCCAGCATTTT. Translating it yields CASSQDAAVSNQPQHF.

This chain uses TRBV12-3 or TRBV12-4 with TRBJ2-3; D might be TRBD2 (6 bases). V lost 6 bases, J lost 8 bases, and 15 bases lay in between. CDR3 length: 13 residues. CDR3 DNA sequence: TGTGCCAGCAGCCCTAGCGCCCAGGGTACGCAGTATTTT. Its protein is CASSPSAQGTQYF.

The rearrangement links TRBV7-9 to TRBJ2-1; D possibly corresponds to TRBD2 (6 bases). Germline CDR1 SEHNR, CDR2 FQNEAQ (reference sequence). V dropped 7 bases and J dropped 7 bases, with 17 bases sitting between them. CDR3 size: 14 residues. The CDR3 here is CASKPANSGNEQFF. CDR3 sequence (DNA): TGTGCCAGCAAGCCCGCCAATAGCGGAAATGAGCAGTTCTTC.